The clone carrying this T cell receptor (beta chain) was seen a handful of times. Its antigen remains unidentified. Germline CDR1 MNHEY, CDR2 SVGAGI. The CDR3 sequence is 15 residues long. Between the trimmed V and J ends, which lost 6 bases and 6 bases, there was a span of 15 bases. Measured with immunoSEQ multiplex PCR; TCRdb has only the in-frame clones, and not every one. The data show about 130,000 clones, 94% seen once. This specimen comes from a study of cytomegalovirus exposure and HLA in healthy donors. Whole-study results and caveats: CMV antigen specificity was confirmed in vitro for a few CMV-associated chains. Researchers catalogued approximately 170 TCR beta chains as cytomegalovirus-associated.

Material for sequencing was PBMCs. J is TRBJ1-6 and V is TRBV6-5; the D gene is possibly TRBD1 (6 bases). This clonotype originated in a young woman in good health and CMV-seronegative. Written as DNA, the CDR3 is TGTGCCAGCAGATCCACAGGGCTAGGTAATTCACCCCTCCACTTT. This gives the protein CASRSTGLGNSPLHF.